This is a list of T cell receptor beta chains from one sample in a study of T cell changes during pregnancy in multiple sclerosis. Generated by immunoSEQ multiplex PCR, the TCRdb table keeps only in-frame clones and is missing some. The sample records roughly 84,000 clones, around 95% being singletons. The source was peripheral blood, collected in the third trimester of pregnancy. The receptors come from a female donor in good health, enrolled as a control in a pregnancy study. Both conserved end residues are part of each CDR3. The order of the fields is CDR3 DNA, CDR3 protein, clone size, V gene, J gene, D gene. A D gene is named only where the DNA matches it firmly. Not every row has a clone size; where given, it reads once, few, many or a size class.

cdr3_nt: TGTGCCAGCAGCTTAGCTCCGGACAGTCTCTATGGCTACACCTTC
cdr3_aa: CASSLAPDSLYGYTF
clone_size: NA
v_call: TRBV7-2
j_call: TRBJ1-2
d_call: NA

cdr3_nt: TGTGCCAGTAGTAAAGACAGGGCCAGGGCGAATGAGCAGTTCTTC
cdr3_aa: CASSKDRARANEQFF
clone_size: NA
v_call: TRBV19
j_call: TRBJ2-1
d_call: TRBD1

cdr3_nt: TGTGCCAGCAGTCGTACAACCCGGACAGGGAGAGGCGAGCAGTACTTC
cdr3_aa: CASSRTTRTGRGEQYF
clone_size: NA
v_call: TRBV28
j_call: TRBJ2-7
d_call: TRBD1

cdr3_nt: TGTGCCAGCAGCCCCGTCCCTACTGATGTGACCGGGGAGCTGTTTTTT
cdr3_aa: CASSPVPTDVTGELFF
clone_size: NA
v_call: TRBV7-6
j_call: TRBJ2-2
d_call: NA

cdr3_nt: TGTGCCAGCAGTTTTCGGGGGATCAATCAGCCCCAGCATTTT
cdr3_aa: CASSFRGINQPQHF
clone_size: few
v_call: TRBV28
j_call: TRBJ1-5
d_call: NA

cdr3_nt: TGTGCCAGCAGCTTGGGAGCGGGAGTGAAAACAGATACGCAGTATTTT
cdr3_aa: CASSLGAGVKTDTQYF
clone_size: NA
v_call: TRBV5-6
j_call: TRBJ2-3
d_call: TRBD2

cdr3_nt: TGTGCCATCAGCCGGACTAGTCCTAACGGGGAGCTGTTTTTT
cdr3_aa: CAISRTSPNGELFF
clone_size: NA
v_call: TRBV10-3
j_call: TRBJ2-2
d_call: TRBD2

cdr3_nt: TGTGCCAGCATATCGCAGGGCTCTGGAAACACCATATATTTT
cdr3_aa: CASISQGSGNTIYF
clone_size: once
v_call: TRBV6-1
j_call: TRBJ1-3
d_call: NA

cdr3_nt: TGTGCCAGCAGCGCCGTCGGTTATGGCTACACCTTC
cdr3_aa: CASSAVGYGYTF
clone_size: NA
v_call: TRBV9
j_call: TRBJ1-2
d_call: NA

cdr3_nt: TGTGCCAGCAGCCAAGCTCGCGCGGGCACAGATACGCAGTATTTT
cdr3_aa: CASSQARAGTDTQYF
clone_size: NA
v_call: TRBV4-2
j_call: TRBJ2-3
d_call: NA

cdr3_nt: TGTGCCATCAGTGAGTCAGGGGGCGTGTGGAGCAATCAGCCCCAGCATTTT
cdr3_aa: CAISESGGVWSNQPQHF
clone_size: NA
v_call: TRBV10-3
j_call: TRBJ1-5
d_call: TRBD1

cdr3_nt: TGTGCTAGCAGTCGAGGGGCAGGGGGAGTAGAGACCCAGTACTTC
cdr3_aa: CASSRGAGGVETQYF
clone_size: NA
v_call: TRBV7-7
j_call: TRBJ2-5
d_call: TRBD1

cdr3_nt: TGTGCCAGCTCTTCTGGGGCCAACGTCCTGACTTTC
cdr3_aa: CASSSGANVLTF
clone_size: NA
v_call: TRBV25-1
j_call: TRBJ2-6
d_call: NA

cdr3_nt: TGTGCCAGCTCCTTTGGGACAGGCTACTATGGCTACACCTTC
cdr3_aa: CASSFGTGYYGYTF
clone_size: NA
v_call: TRBV27
j_call: TRBJ1-2
d_call: TRBD1

cdr3_nt: TGTGCCAGCAGTTTGGGACAGATCACTGAAGCTTTCTTT
cdr3_aa: CASSLGQITEAFF
clone_size: NA
v_call: TRBV7-9
j_call: TRBJ1-1
d_call: TRBD1

cdr3_nt: TGTGCCACCAGCAGAGGCATAGCGGGAGTAATAGATACGCAGTATTTT
cdr3_aa: CATSRGIAGVIDTQYF
clone_size: NA
v_call: TRBV15
j_call: TRBJ2-3
d_call: TRBD2

cdr3_nt: TGTGCCAGCGGACTTGGGTCTGAAGCTTTCTTT
cdr3_aa: CASGLGSEAFF
clone_size: NA
v_call: TRBV27
j_call: TRBJ1-1
d_call: NA

cdr3_nt: TGTGCCAGCAGCCAAGTAGGTCGGGGTGGGCAAGAGACCCAGTACTTC
cdr3_aa: CASSQVGRGGQETQYF
clone_size: NA
v_call: TRBV4-2
j_call: TRBJ2-5
d_call: NA

cdr3_nt: TGTGCCAGCTCACCTGACCAGGGGTACACCGGGGAGCTGTTTTTT
cdr3_aa: CASSPDQGYTGELFF
clone_size: NA
v_call: TRBV18
j_call: TRBJ2-2
d_call: NA

cdr3_nt: TGTGCCAGCGTGGGCTCTATAAACAATGAGCAGTTCTTC
cdr3_aa: CASVGSINNEQFF
clone_size: NA
v_call: TRBV6-1
j_call: TRBJ2-1
d_call: NA

cdr3_nt: TGTGCCATCAGTGAGGCGAAAGGACAGGGTTACGAGCAGTACTTC
cdr3_aa: CAISEAKGQGYEQYF
clone_size: NA
v_call: TRBV10-3
j_call: TRBJ2-7
d_call: TRBD1

cdr3_nt: TGTGCCAGCAGTTTGGAGCCAGGGAAGGATGGCTACACCTTC
cdr3_aa: CASSLEPGKDGYTF
clone_size: once
v_call: TRBV5-6
j_call: TRBJ1-2
d_call: NA

cdr3_nt: TGCGCCAGCAGCCCCCTTCTAGCGGGAGGGGGAAATACGCAGTATTTT
cdr3_aa: CASSPLLAGGGNTQYF
clone_size: NA
v_call: TRBV5-1
j_call: TRBJ2-3
d_call: TRBD2

cdr3_nt: TGTGCCAGCAGCGGACAGGTACCGAACACCGGGGAGCTGTTTTTT
cdr3_aa: CASSGQVPNTGELFF
clone_size: NA
v_call: TRBV5-4
j_call: TRBJ2-2
d_call: TRBD1